The 29 T cell receptor beta chains listed next were all sequenced from one sample in a study of PD-1 blockade in classical Hodgkin lymphoma. Every patient experienced relapse after autologous stem cell transplantation, and brentuximab vedotin exposure varied. Sequencing was performed with immunoSEQ multiplex PCR; in TCRdb, only in-frame clones are kept and a portion is missing. Altogether some 64,000 clones are present, about 87% being singletons, with the ten largest covering about an eighth. Sequencing used peripheral blood mononuclear cells (PBMCs), obtained at baseline. Every receptor here comes from a human donor with classical Hodgkin lymphoma.

The genes are TRBV29-1 and TRBJ2-5; D ambiguous. The ends were cut back, 1 base at V and 1 base at J, with 7 bases in the middle. Germline V gives CDR1 SQVTM, CDR2 ANQGSEA. The CDR3 covers 13 residues. The CDR3 protein is CSVEGHGQETQYF. In nucleotides, the CDR3 is TGCAGCGTTGAAGGGCACGGCCAAGAGACCCAGTACTTC.

This chain uses TRBV19 with TRBJ2-1; the match to TRBD2 covers 10 bases. V lost 8 bases to trimming and J lost 7 bases; unmatched junction nucleotides: 14. This CDR3 is 16 amino acids long. Germline values: CDR1 LNHDA, CDR2 SQIVND (reference sequence). CDR3 loop: CASRDPGTSESNEQFF. DNA of the CDR3: TGTGCCAGTCGTGACCCGGGGACTAGCGAGTCGAATGAGCAGTTCTTC.

Concerning this clone itself: Given a much more abundant clone one base away, this may be a read error. V gene TRBV7-9 combines with J gene TRBJ1-2; D may be TRBD1 (6 bases). The CDR3 loop spans 14 amino acids. Germline values: CDR1 SEHNR, CDR2 FQNEAQ (reference sequence). V was trimmed by 1 base and J by 5 bases, leaving 11 bases between them. Written as DNA, the CDR3 is TGTGCCAGCAGCTTAGAGGCAGGGGCGTATGGCTACACCTTC. It specifies CASSLEAGAYGYTF.

V usage is TRBV27 and J usage is TRBJ1-5; TRBD1 is a possible D gene (5 bases). Germline CDR1 MNHEY, CDR2 SMNVEV (reference sequence). The CDR3 is 17 amino acids. Trimming took 6 bases from V and 2 from J, leaving 20 bases between them. The CDR3 is CASSGTGGVRGNQPQHF. DNA for the CDR3: TGTGCCAGCAGCGGGACGGGAGGAGTCCGGGGCAATCAGCCCCAGCATTTT.

The chain couples TRBV7-8 to TRBJ1-5; weak D call: TRBD1 (5 bases). V was cut by 2 bases and J by 6 bases, with 11 bases left in between. This CDR3 comprises 14 residues. Germline loops: CDR1 SGHVS, CDR2 FQNEAQ. This CDR3 is CASSLQDSLQPQHF. Here the CDR3 DNA reads TGTGCCAGCAGCTTACAAGACAGCCTTCAGCCCCAGCATTTT.

The V call is TRBV11-2, the J call TRBJ2-7; D unresolved. CDR3 length: 13 residues. Per the germline V gene, CDR1 is SGHAT and CDR2 is FQNNGV. V was trimmed by 4 bases and J by 0 bases, leaving 7 bases between them. This CDR3 reads CASSSIVSYEQYF. CDR3 sequence (DNA): TGTGCCAGCAGCTCGATAGTCTCCTACGAGCAGTACTTC.

V and J are TRBV28 and TRBJ2-7; 9 bases fit TRBD1. The germline V gene has CDR1 MDHEN and CDR2 SYDVKM. Germline trimming cut 6 bases from V and 0 bases from J; bases unmatched to any gene: 3. There are 14 residues in the CDR3. CDR3 sequence: CASRYRGRSYEQYF. DNA of the CDR3: TGTGCCAGCAGGTACAGGGGGCGCTCCTACGAGCAGTACTTC.

This chain joins TRBV7-8 and TRBJ2-7; 9 bases are a match to TRBD1. CDR1 SGHVS and CDR2 FQNEAQ come from the germline V gene. Trimming removed 5 bases from V and 3 bases from J; junction bases left unmatched: 8. The CDR3 loop spans 15 amino acids. The CDR3 spells CASSLTGTGNYEQYF. In DNA, the CDR3 is TGTGCCAGCAGCCTGACCGGGACAGGGAACTACGAGCAGTACTTC.

This sequence joins TRBV25-1 and TRBJ1-1, with D uncertain. This CDR3 has 14 residues. The germline V gene encodes CDR1 MGHDK and CDR2 SYGVNS. V dropped 7 bases and J dropped 1 base, with 13 bases sitting between them. The CDR3: CASMDGAANTEAFF. In DNA form, the CDR3 reads TGTGCCAGCATGGATGGTGCAGCGAACACTGAAGCTTTCTTT.

This clone has just a few counts. The chain is built from TRBV28 and TRBJ1-4; D gene ambiguous. CDR3 size: 14 residues. Trimming removed 2 bases from V and 5 bases from J, with 9 bases in between. The germline V gene encodes CDR1 MDHEN and CDR2 SYDVKM. CDR3 region: CASSLQAFNEKLFF. CDR3 DNA sequence: TGTGCCAGCAGTTTACAGGCGTTCAATGAAAAACTGTTTTTT. Supplemented by reference TRBV28 and TRBJ1-4, the full variable domain reads DVKVTQSSRYLVKRTGEKVFLECVQDMDHENMFWYRQDPGLGLRLIYFSYDVKMKEKGDIPEGYSVSREKKERFSLILESASTNQTSMYLCASSLQAFNEKLFFGSGTQLSVL.

This clone was seen a few times. The chain employs TRBV15 and TRBJ2-1; a weak D match, TRBD1 (6 bases). Germline V lookup: CDR1 LNHNV, CDR2 YYDKDF (reference sequence). CDR3 size: 15 residues. The V end was cut by 3 bases, the J end by 0 bases, with 9 bases between. The CDR3: CATSSDRSSYNEQFF. In nucleotides, the CDR3 is TGTGCCACCAGCAGCGACAGGAGCTCCTACAATGAGCAGTTCTTC.

V and J are TRBV7-6 and TRBJ2-3; a weak D match, TRBD1 (5 bases). CDR1 and CDR2 from the germline V gene are SGHVS and FNYEAQ. Trimming stripped 1 base from V and 2 bases from J, with 10 bases between. This CDR3 contains 15 residues. The CDR3 nucleotides are TGTGCCAGCAGCTTAGGGGGCGGATTCACAGATACGCAGTATTTT. It specifies CASSLGGGFTDTQYF.

The V call is TRBV6-5, the J call TRBJ1-2, with a tentative D call TRBD1 (5 bases). Trimming stripped 7 bases from V and 3 bases from J, with 9 bases between. Germline V CDR1 and CDR2: MNHEY, SVGAGI. This CDR3 is 12 amino acids long. The CDR3 is CASTGEDYGYTF. The CDR3 nucleotides are TGTGCCAGCACGGGGGAAGACTATGGCTACACCTTC.

The gene calls are TRBV19 and TRBJ1-4, with D unclear. The CDR3 has 14 residues. The germline V gene encodes CDR1 LNHDA and CDR2 SQIVND (reference sequence). Trimming left V 9 bases short and J 5 bases short, with 16 bases between. CDR3 residues: CASALFVQNEKLFF. The DNA for the CDR3 is TGTGCCAGCGCCTTGTTCGTCCAGAATGAAAAACTGTTTTTT.

The V gene is TRBV28, the J gene TRBJ1-2; D is perhaps TRBD1 (6 bases). The ends were cut back, 5 bases at V and 7 bases at J, with 14 bases in the middle. The CDR3 consists of 13 residues. The germline V gene encodes CDR1 MDHEN and CDR2 SYDVKM. This CDR3 is CASSITGFRGYTF. The CDR3 DNA reads as TGTGCCAGCAGTATAACAGGGTTCCGTGGCTACACCTTC.

Points on this clone: An end of the junction differs from the germline gene, which may be a read error. The gene calls are TRBV5-1 and TRBJ1-6; the match to TRBD1 covers 9 bases. This CDR3 contains 17 residues. Germline-derived CDR1 and CDR2 are SGHRS and YFSETQ. In DNA, the CDR3 is TGCGCCAGCAGCCCTGCCCTGACAGGGGGATATAATTCACCCCCCCACTTT. Amino acids: CASSPALTGGYNSPPHF.

The CDR3 coding sequence is TGCGCCAGCAGGAACCCCCCTTTCGGCACTGAAGCTTTCTTT. Encoded protein: CASRNPPFGTEAFF. The J gene is TRBJ1-1, the V gene TRBV5-1; no clear D. Trimming stripped 5 bases from V and 4 bases from J, with 15 bases between. Germline CDR1 reads SGHRS; CDR2 reads YFSETQ. The CDR3 extends over 14 amino acids.

The chain combines TRBV13 with TRBJ1-1, with D maybe TRBD1 (5 bases). Trimming took off 5 bases at V and 3 bases at J, with 22 bases between the two ends. The CDR3 loop spans 17 amino acids. Germline V gives CDR1 PRHDT, CDR2 FYEKMQ (reference sequence). This CDR3 reads CASSIDSGGGEDTEAFF. The CDR3 bases are TGTGCCAGCAGCATAGACAGTGGTGGGGGGGAGGACACTGAAGCTTTCTTT.

The chain uses TRBV5-4 and TRBJ1-5; D not resolved. The germline V gene has CDR1 SGHNT and CDR2 YYREEE (reference sequence). V was trimmed by 2 bases and J by 4 bases, leaving 7 bases between them. There are 13 residues in the CDR3. The CDR3: CASSLGKNQPQHF. The CDR3 DNA is TGTGCCAGCAGCTTAGGCAAAAATCAGCCCCAGCATTTT.

The rearrangement links TRBV11-3 to TRBJ2-3, with 12 bases matching TRBD1. This CDR3 has 16 residues. V was clipped by 5 bases and J by 4 bases; unmatched bases: 7. Germline values: CDR1 SGHNT, CDR2 YENEEA. CDR3 sequence (DNA): TGTGCCAGCAGCCCCGGGACAGGGGGCCCCGCAGATACGCAGTATTTT. This encodes CASSPGTGGPADTQYF.

The chain has TRBV4-2 and TRBJ1-4; D gene uncertain. V dropped 5 bases and J dropped 5 bases, with 12 bases sitting between them. Germline assignment: CDR1 LGHNA and CDR2 YNFKEQ. This CDR3 spans 14 amino acids. The CDR3 reads CASSLRFRNEKLFF. As DNA, the CDR3 is TGTGCCAGCAGCTTACGATTCAGGAATGAAAAACTGTTTTTT.

The J gene is TRBJ2-1, the V gene TRBV4-1; TRBD2 aligns across 12 bases. This CDR3 comprises 20 residues. Germline trimming cut 0 bases from V and 0 bases from J; bases unmatched to any gene: 9. Germline V CDR1 and CDR2: MGHRA, YSYEKL. The CDR3 DNA follows: TGCGCCAGCAGCCAAGAGGACCCTCTAGCGGGGGGGAGCTCCTACAATGAGCAGTTCTTC. Its protein is CASSQEDPLAGGSSYNEQFF.

The chain has TRBV6-5 and TRBJ1-2; possible D gene TRBD1, 6 bases. Germline V gives CDR1 MNHEY, CDR2 SVGAGI. The CDR3 runs 11 residues. The V end lost 8 bases, the J end lost 4 bases, and 8 bases lay between the germline ends. CDR3 DNA: TGTGCCAGCGGGGGGCTCTATGGCTACACCTTC. It yields the protein CASGGLYGYTF.

The chain carries TRBV19 and TRBJ1-2; 9 bases are shared with TRBD1. Germline CDR1 reads LNHDA; CDR2 reads SQIVND (reference sequence). The CDR3 runs to 16 residues. V lost 2 bases to trimming and J lost 4 bases; unmatched junction nucleotides: 8. The CDR3 region has the DNA TGTGCCAGTAGTATACCGGGACAGGGAGTATCCTATGGCTACACCTTC. This gives the protein CASSIPGQGVSYGYTF.

The rearrangement joins TRBV7-6 to TRBJ2-7; the D is unclear. CDR1 and CDR2 from the germline V gene are SGHVS and FNYEAQ. The length of the CDR3 is 14 residues. The V and J ends lost 3 bases and 2 bases respectively, with 11 bases between them. CDR3 sequence reads: CASSFEPGPYEQYF. CDR3 in DNA: TGTGCCAGCAGCTTCGAGCCGGGCCCCTACGAGCAGTACTTC.

This sequence joins TRBV10-3 and TRBJ1-1; D is unresolved. The V gene lost 4 bases and the J gene lost 4 bases, with 4 bases spanning the gap. The CDR3 extends over 11 amino acids. CDR1 is ENHRY and CDR2 is SYGVKD in the germline V gene. The CDR3 sequence is CAISVGTEAFF. The CDR3 DNA is TGTGCCATCAGTGTGGGCACTGAAGCTTTCTTT.

The J gene is TRBJ1-5, the V gene TRBV7-2; D is uncertain. The germline V and J ends were trimmed by 3 bases and 3 bases, with 9 bases remaining between them. The V gene's germline CDR1 is SGHTA and CDR2 FQGNSA. There are 14 residues in the CDR3. The CDR3 sequence: CASSFAAANQPQHF. The CDR3, as DNA: TGTGCCAGCAGCTTCGCCGCAGCCAATCAGCCCCAGCATTTT.

CDR3 bases: TGTGCCAGCTCACCACTGTTAAGTCAGGACAATGAGCAGTTCTTC. Protein: CASSPLLSQDNEQFF. J is TRBJ2-1 and V is TRBV18; no reliable D call. The CDR3 covers 15 residues. The germline V gene encodes CDR1 KGHSH and CDR2 LQKENI. Trimming left V 1 base short and J 5 bases short, with 12 bases between.

This chain joins TRBV10-3 and TRBJ1-3; D is ambiguous. The V end lost 3 bases, the J end lost 4 bases, and 13 bases lay between the germline ends. The length of the CDR3 is 15 residues. Germline V lookup: CDR1 ENHRY, CDR2 SYGVKD. The CDR3 DNA sequence: TGTGCCATCAGTGACTTGTGCGGGTTAGGAAACACCATATATTTT. Its translation is CAISDLCGLGNTIYF.